Below are 12 T cell receptor beta chains sequenced from a single sample in a study of patients and donors after allogeneic stem cell transplantation. Each CDR3 protein is one row after TCRdb ran MiXCR on the RT-PCR reads. The repertoire holds roughly 960,000 distinct CDR3 sequences, 15% to 20% seen once, with roughly 6% in the top ten. Specimen: blood, either unsorted or a sorted T cell fraction (not recorded which). Source of these receptors: a human donor who was either an allogeneic HSCT recipient or a stem cell or donor lymphocyte infusion donor (not recorded which). It is not recorded whose cells these are; they may come from a transplant donor.

With regard to this clonotype: The junction departs from the called germline gene at one end, perhaps through a read error. This chain uses TRBV27 with TRBJ2-3; D may be TRBD1 or TRBD2 (6 bases each). Germline lookup yields CDR1 MNHEY and CDR2 SMNVEV (reference sequence). The CDR3 loop spans 13 amino acids. The CDR3: CASSRGHTETQYF. CDR3 coding DNA: TGTGCCAGCTCGCGGGGACACACAGAAACGCAGTATTTT.

This clonotype occurred a few times. The rearrangement joins TRBV5-4 to TRBJ2-2; D is uncertain. The germline V and J ends were trimmed by 2 bases and 6 bases, with 14 bases remaining between them. CDR3 length: 15 amino acids. Germline CDR1 reads SGHNT; CDR2 reads YYREEE (reference sequence). CDR3 DNA: TGTGCCAGCAGCTTTAGTCGCAGACCGGCCGGGGAGCTGTTTTTT. It yields the protein CASSFSRRPAGELFF. The whole variable domain, filled in from reference TRBV5-4 and TRBJ2-2, reads ETGVTQSPTHLIKTRGQQVTLRCSSQSGHNTVSWYQQALGQGPQFIFQYYREEENGRGNFPPRFSGLQFPNYSSELNVNALELDDSALYLCASSFSRRPAGELFFGEGSRLTVL.

This chain links TRBV7-9 with TRBJ2-5; D perhaps matches TRBD1 (8 bases). This CDR3 contains 15 residues. Germline values: CDR1 SEHNR, CDR2 FQNEAQ (reference sequence). Trimming removed 5 bases at V and 5 bases at J, with 18 bases between. The CDR3 here is CASSKGQGGSETQYF. CDR3 DNA: TGTGCCAGCAGCAAAGGACAGGGAGGGTCCGAGACCCAGTACTTC.

CDR3 loop: CASSFPLADNTGELFF. In DNA form, the CDR3 reads TGTGCCAGCAGTTTCCCCCTAGCGGATAACACCGGGGAGCTGTTTTTT. The chain links TRBV28 to TRBJ2-2, with 7 bases matching TRBD2. The V gene's germline CDR1 is MDHEN and CDR2 SYDVKM. The J segment lost 2 bases and the V segment lost 3 bases, leaving 6 bases of the junction unmatched. The CDR3 is 16 amino acids.

Points on this clonotype: A junction boundary mismatches the germline segment, possibly from a read error. The rearrangement joins TRBV24-1 to TRBJ1-1; D is possibly TRBD1 (5 bases). The CDR3 spans 14 residues. Germline CDR1 and CDR2: KGHDR and SFDVKD. This CDR3 is CATGEPGKGTEAFF. CDR3 in DNA: TGTGCCACCGGTGAACCAGGGAAAGGGACTGAAGCTTTCTTT.

The chain links TRBV10-3 to TRBJ2-1; TRBD1 matches at 9 bases. CDR1 is ENHRY, CDR2 SYGVKD, per germline. The CDR3 loop spans 14 amino acids. V shed 3 bases and J 9 bases; nucleotides not matched to a gene: 6. The CDR3 loop is CAISDRDRVGEQFF. The CDR3 DNA follows: TGTGCCATCAGTGACAGGGACAGGGTTGGTGAGCAGTTCTTC.

This chain links TRBV24-1 with TRBJ1-5, with 7 bases fitting TRBD1. CDR1 is KGHDR, CDR2 SFDVKD, per germline. The CDR3 has 15 residues. V lost 4 bases and J lost 2; bases outside the gene matches: 4. The CDR3: CATSDPGGGNQPQHF. The CDR3, as DNA: TGTGCCACCAGTGACCCAGGGGGAGGCAATCAGCCCCAGCATTTT.

This clonotype was found many times. The J gene is TRBJ2-7, the V gene TRBV27; D is uncertain. Germline V gives CDR1 MNHEY, CDR2 SMNVEV (reference sequence). The CDR3 has 14 residues. With 0 bases removed from V and 3 bases from J, the gap between germline ends came to 9 bases. The CDR3: CASSLSSALYEQYF. Here the CDR3 DNA reads TGTGCCAGCAGTTTATCAAGTGCCCTCTACGAGCAGTACTTC.

The V and J genes are TRBV5-1 and TRBJ1-5; tentatively, D is TRBD1 (5 bases). With 1 base removed from V and 0 bases from J, the gap between germline ends came to 17 bases. The CDR3 runs 18 residues. CDR1 is SGHRS and CDR2 is YFSETQ in the germline V gene. This CDR3 reads CASSLMVGPPNSNQPQHF. Here the CDR3 DNA reads TGCGCCAGCAGCTTGATGGTGGGGCCGCCGAATAGCAATCAGCCCCAGCATTTT.

This clonotype was seen only a few times. This rearrangement joins TRBV6-6 to TRBJ1-3; no firm D call. This CDR3 has 13 amino acids. Trimming cost V 7 bases and J 4 bases, with 11 bases left between them. Germline-derived CDR1 and CDR2 are MNHNY and SVGAGI (reference sequence). The CDR3 sequence: CASMMGSGNTIYF. As DNA, the CDR3 is TGTGCCAGCATGATGGGGTCCGGAAACACCATATATTTT.

V is TRBV30 and J is TRBJ2-3; 10 bases match TRBD1. Germline V lookup: CDR1 GTSNPN, CDR2 SVGIG (reference sequence). V dropped 5 bases and J dropped 4; count of bases not matched to a gene: 3. The CDR3 loop spans 13 amino acids. CDR3 in DNA: TGTGCCTGGGGACAGGGGGTTGCAGATACGCAGTATTTT. It translates to CAWGQGVADTQYF.

This clonotype was observed at least ten times. The chain uses TRBV10-3 and TRBJ2-5; 7 bases align to TRBD2. J gave up 0 bases and V 0 bases, and 1 base lay outside the gene matches. The CDR3 is made up of 15 amino acids. Germline V gives CDR1 ENHRY, CDR2 SYGVKD. The chain's CDR3 is CAISESTSDQETQYF. CDR3 DNA sequence: TGTGCCATCAGTGAGTCAACTAGCGACCAAGAGACCCAGTACTTC.